A selection of T cell receptor beta chains follows, all from one sample in a study of T cells in Graves' hyperthyroidism and ophthalmopathy. TCRdb independently ran MiXCR on the multiplex PCR reads; one entry per CDR3 protein. The profile shows around 700,000 distinct CDR3 sequences, roughly 32% of them singletons. The sequencing input was blood. The source is a woman aged 40 to 55 with Graves' hyperthyroidism. Both conserved end residues are part of each CDR3. The D gene is left open where the match is weak. A clone size is listed for some rows: how often the clone was seen (once, few, many), or a class if it is expanded.

size,V,D,J,DNA,CDR3
few,TRBV7-8,TRBD1,TRBJ1-1,TGTGCCAGAACGACAGGGCCAGGCACTGAAGCTTTCTTT,CARTTGPGTEAFF
-,TRBV19,-,TRBJ2-2,TGTGCCAGTAGTAAGGCAGATTGGGGGGAGCTGTTTTTT,CASSKADWGELFF
many,TRBV10-3,TRBD1,TRBJ1-6,TGTGCCATCAGTGAAGGGGACAGCGAGTCACCCCTCCACTTT,CAISEGDSESPLHF
-,TRBV12-3/TRBV12-4,TRBD1,TRBJ1-1,TGTGCCAGCAGTCCGGGACAGGTAATCACTGAAGCTTTCTTT,CASSPGQVITEAFF
-,TRBV6-4,-,TRBJ2-7,TGTGCCAGCAGTGAAAATCTGCGGTACGAGCAGTACTTC,CASSENLRYEQYF
-,TRBV13,-,TRBJ1-1,TGTGCCAGCAGTTGGGAAAAGTACTCTGAAGCTTTCTTT,CASSWEKYSEAFF
few,TRBV9,TRBD1,TRBJ1-3,TGTGCCAGCAGCCCATCCGACCCCGGGACAGGGGTGGGTGTCACCATATATTTT,CASSPSDPGTGVGVTIYF
-,TRBV20-1,TRBD1,TRBJ1-5,TGCAGTGCTAGAGTACGGGACAGTAATCAGCCCCAGCATTTT,CSARVRDSNQPQHF
few,TRBV14,-,TRBJ1-4,TGTGCCAGCAGCCAAGAGGGTTCGAGAACTGGGGAAAAACTGTTTTTT,CASSQEGSRTGEKLFF
many,TRBV7-2,TRBD1,TRBJ1-3,TGTGCCAGCAGCGAAGGGACAGCGCGCAGAAACACCATATATTTT,CASSEGTARRNTIYF
many,TRBV7-9,-,TRBJ2-5,TGTGCCAGCAGCGGGGTGGTAGAGACCCAGTACTTC,CASSGVVETQYF
few,TRBV12-3/TRBV12-4,-,TRBJ1-2,TGTGCCAGCAGTTTCCACAGGGAAGGCTACACCTTC,CASSFHREGYTF
many,TRBV10-3,-,TRBJ2-7,TGTGCCATCAGTGAGGCGGCGTCCTACGAGCAGTACTTC,CAISEAASYEQYF
once,TRBV20-1,TRBD1,TRBJ2-5,TGCAGTGCTAGAGCTCCCCCGGGACAGCAAGAGACCCAGTACTTC,CSARAPPGQQETQYF
few,TRBV10-2,-,TRBJ1-1,TGTGCCAGCAGCCCTTCAGGGGCGCACACTGAAGCTTTCTTT,CASSPSGAHTEAFF
-,TRBV10-3,-,TRBJ1-1,TGTGCCATCAGTGAGGGGAAGAACACTGAAGCTTTCTTT,CAISEGKNTEAFF
many,TRBV19,TRBD2,TRBJ2-7,TGTGCCACCGGATGGGCGGGAGGGTCTCACGAGCAGTACTTC,CATGWAGGSHEQYF
-,TRBV7-2,-,TRBJ1-2,TGTGCCAGCAGTACCCGACAGCCGGGCTATGGCTACACCTTC,CASSTRQPGYGYTF
few,TRBV6-5,TRBD2,TRBJ2-7,TGTGCCAGCAGGACGAGCGGGAGGGCCGGGTACGAGCAGTACTTC,CASRTSGRAGYEQYF
many,TRBV29-1,TRBD1,TRBJ2-5,TGCAGCGTTGATTTGGGACAGTCAGAGACCCAGTACTTC,CSVDLGQSETQYF
many,TRBV13,-,TRBJ2-7,TGTGCCAGCAGCACCCGGGACAGCGGGTACGAGCAGTACTTC,CASSTRDSGYEQYF
-,TRBV6-5,TRBD1,TRBJ2-2,TGTGCCAGCAGTTACTCACAGGGGTATGCGAACACCGGGGAGCTGTTTTTT,CASSYSQGYANTGELFF
-,TRBV19,TRBD2,TRBJ2-1,TGTGCCAGTAGTAACCGACCCTCGTTGGGACTAGTGGATGAGCAGTTCTTC,CASSNRPSLGLVDEQFF
few,TRBV3-1,-,TRBJ2-7,TGTGCCAGCAGCCAACGCCTCGGGTCCTACGAGCAGTACTTC,CASSQRLGSYEQYF
-,TRBV7-8,-,TRBJ1-6,TGTGCCAGCAGCCAAGCCTCGACGGGAAATTCACCCCTCCACTTT,CASSQASTGNSPLHF
-,TRBV12-3/TRBV12-4,-,TRBJ2-2,TGTGCCAGCAGCGCCCAGATCATCGGGACCGGGGAGCTGTTTTTT,CASSAQIIGTGELFF
many,TRBV7-9,TRBD1,TRBJ1-2,TGTGCCAGCAGCTCCCTGACAGGGCAGGGCTACACCTTC,CASSSLTGQGYTF
-,TRBV6-2/TRBV6-3,-,TRBJ1-1,TGTGCCAGCAGTTATAATTCTCGGCGTCCGTCTGGTGAAGCTTTCTTT,CASSYNSRRPSGEAFF
many,TRBV29-1,TRBD2,TRBJ2-5,TGCAGCGTTGAATTCTGGCGGGGGGGTCGGCAAGAGACCCAGTACTTC,CSVEFWRGGRQETQYF
-,TRBV25-1,TRBD1,TRBJ1-3,TGTGCCAGCTCACCAGTGGGACAGGGAACCGGAAACACCATATATTTT,CASSPVGQGTGNTIYF
-,TRBV7-4,-,TRBJ1-5,TGTGCCAGCAGCTTAGACGTCGGAGTGAAAAATCAGCCCCAGCATTTT,CASSLDVGVKNQPQHF
few,TRBV11-2,TRBD1,TRBJ2-7,TGTGCCAGCAGCTCTTACAGGGGGCGCTTCGGCGAGCAGTACTTC,CASSSYRGRFGEQYF
-,TRBV5-1,TRBD2,TRBJ2-7,TGCGCCAGCAGCTATGACAATGGCGGGGGGATCTACGAGCAGTACTTC,CASSYDNGGGIYEQYF
many,TRBV11-2,-,TRBJ1-1,TGTGCCAGCAGCTTAGCTGGACAGCCCCCCGGAGCTTTCTTT,CASSLAGQPPGAFF
-,TRBV25-1,TRBD1,TRBJ2-7,TGTGCCAGCAGTGATCGACAGGGGGCGTGGGAGCAGTACTTC,CASSDRQGAWEQYF
once,TRBV6-1,TRBD2,TRBJ2-2,TGTGCCAGCAGCCTACTAGCGGGAGTGGGCCCCGGGGAGCTGTTTTTT,CASSLLAGVGPGELFF
few,TRBV2,TRBD1,TRBJ1-2,TGTGCCAGCAGTGAAGCGGGACAGGGAGACACCTTC,CASSEAGQGDTF
-,TRBV7-9,-,TRBJ2-4,TGTGCCAGCAGCTCGGCGGGGCGGTGGGCCAAAAACATTCAGTACTTC,CASSSAGRWAKNIQYF
-,TRBV5-1,TRBD1,TRBJ1-6,TGCGCCAGCAGCTTCTCCCCCGGGACAGCTAATTCACCCCTCCACTTT,CASSFSPGTANSPLHF
few,TRBV6-6,-,TRBJ1-5,TGTGCCTCCGCAGGGATTAGCAATCAGCCCCAGCATTTT,CASAGISNQPQHF
-,TRBV7-8,-,TRBJ2-1,TGTGCCAGCAGCCCCCTGGGGGTAACCTACAATGAGCAGTTCTTC,CASSPLGVTYNEQFF
-,TRBV4-2,-,TRBJ2-5,TGTGCCAGCAGCCAAGAGGGGGCCCCGGGCCAGTACTTC,CASSQEGAPGQYF
-,TRBV7-3,-,TRBJ1-1,TGTGCCAGCCAAGGGGCGGGAATGGTCGACACTGAAGCCTTCTTT,CASQGAGMVDTEAFF
few,TRBV6-5,-,TRBJ1-2,TGTGCCAGCAGTTACAACGGGCCGACCTATGACTACACCTTC,CASSYNGPTYDYTF
few,TRBV5-1,-,TRBJ1-2,TGCGCCAGCAGCTTGGGCAGCCTACAGGGATACGGCTACACCTTC,CASSLGSLQGYGYTF
few,TRBV4-3,-,TRBJ1-2,TGCGCCAGCAGGCAGAGGGGGACCTCCTATGGCTACACCTTC,CASRQRGTSYGYTF
-,TRBV5-1,TRBD1,TRBJ2-5,TGCGCCAGCAGCTTTAGGACAGGAGGCCAAGAGACCCAGTACTTC,CASSFRTGGQETQYF
many,TRBV6-5,-,TRBJ1-1,TGTGCCAGCAGTAAGCAGAACACTGAAGCTTTCTTT,CASSKQNTEAFF
-,TRBV7-9,TRBD1,TRBJ1-1,TGTGCCAGCAGCTCCACAGGGGCGCAGGCTGAAGCTTTCTTT,CASSSTGAQAEAFF
many,TRBV6-1,-,TRBJ1-1,TGTGCCAGCAGTGAACTGGGGGTGACTGAAGCTTTCTTT,CASSELGVTEAFF
once,TRBV7-9,TRBD2,TRBJ2-3,TGTGCCAGCAGCTTCGCGGGGGGGAGCACAGATACGCAGTATTTT,CASSFAGGSTDTQYF
-,TRBV6-1,-,TRBJ2-7,TGTGCCAGCAGTTCCCCCGGGACTGCCTCCTACGAGCAGTACTTC,CASSSPGTASYEQYF
many,TRBV10-3,TRBD1,TRBJ1-6,TGTGCCATCAAACCGGGACAGGGGAATTCACCCCTCCACTTT,CAIKPGQGNSPLHF
few,TRBV10-3,-,TRBJ1-1,TGTGCCACCCATTTTCTCCCGGGCCGACCAACGGACACTGAAGCTTTCTTT,CATHFLPGRPTDTEAFF